These T cell receptor beta chains were read from a single sample in a study of cytomegalovirus exposure and HLA in healthy donors. Repertoires were generated with immunoSEQ multiplex PCR, while TCRdb's copy carries only in-frame clones and drops some. The repertoire holds some 130,000 clones, with about 77% as singletons. Input material: PBMCs. Receptor source: a woman aged 40 to 49 in good health and CMV-seronegative. Each CDR3 is given with its conserved first and last residue. D genes are given only for firm matches. Clone sizes are given selectively: once, few, many, or a class where the clone is expanded.

d_call j_call v_call clone_size cdr3_nt cdr3_aa
NA TRBJ2-7 TRBV7-2 NA TGTGCCAGCAGCTTATCCCAACGGGGGTGGAGCTCCTACGAGCAGTACTTC CASSLSQRGWSSYEQYF
NA TRBJ1-5 TRBV10-3 once TGTGCCATCAGTGAGGGGGCTCGTAATCAGCCCCAGCATTTT CAISEGARNQPQHF
TRBD1 TRBJ1-4 TRBV6-1 NA TGTGCCAGCAGTACAGGGGAGGAAAAACTGTTTTTT CASSTGEEKLFF
TRBD1 TRBJ1-1 TRBV7-9 few TGTGCCAGCAGCCCAACCGGACAGGGGACGGACACTGAAGCTTTCTTT CASSPTGQGTDTEAFF
NA TRBJ1-2 TRBV2 NA TGTGCCAGCATGATAAGACAGGCCCATTTC CASMIRQAHF
TRBD1 TRBJ1-1 TRBV5-1 few TGCGCCAGCAGCCTTACAGGGGGCACTGAAGCTTTCTTT CASSLTGGTEAFF
NA TRBJ1-2 TRBV19 NA TGTGCCAGTAACTGGGGCTTGGAGTTACCTTATGGCTACACCTTC CASNWGLELPYGYTF
NA TRBJ1-2 TRBV5-1 once TGCGCCAGCAGCCCGTTGGAGGTCCTAAAGGGCGGCTACACCTTC CASSPLEVLKGGYTF
NA TRBJ2-2 TRBV2 few TGTGCCAGCAGTGCCCAGGGCCCTAACACCGGGGAGCTGTTTTTT CASSAQGPNTGELFF
NA TRBJ1-1 TRBV15 NA TGTGCCACCAGCAGAGAGGGGGGGTCGTTGAACACTGAAGCTTTCTTT CATSREGGSLNTEAFF
NA TRBJ2-2 TRBV7-6 NA TGTGCCAGCAGCATTACAATGATTTACACCGGGGAGCTGTTTTTT CASSITMIYTGELFF
TRBD1 TRBJ1-6 TRBV28 NA TGTGCCAGCGGACAGGGGAGCTCCTATAATTCACCCCTCCACTTT CASGQGSSYNSPLHF
NA TRBJ2-2 TRBV5-1 NA TGCGCCAGCAGCAGGCGGCCGAACACCGGGGAGCTGTTTTTT CASSRRPNTGELFF